This entry is about one T cell receptor beta chain. Its antigen target is currently unknown. There are no base qualities to consult, and no much larger clone falls within one base. This sample is part of a study of cytomegalovirus exposure and HLA in healthy donors (dated by TCRdb to about 2017). Study-level background: In an earlier analysis of approximately 500 of the donors, approximately 260 Gb of sequence data and some 120 million unique TCR beta sequences from 150 million to 200 million T cells were reported. Roughly 5 DR-DQ haplotypes were treated as single units for association and clustering because of strong linkage in the cohort. Class I and class II HLA loci were covered by the typing at four-digit resolution. High-throughput TCR immunosequencing, statistical association of individual TCRs with disease status, and machine learning were combined to predict cytomegalovirus infection status. Donor age, sex, ethnicity and CMV serostatus were compiled alongside the repertoire data. To decide whether each TCR beta V gene segment behaved as functional or pseudogenic, an earlier analysis of several hundred of the donors relied on high-throughput TCR beta sequencing. Rather than using new phenotypic data, the later analysis identified candidate immune exposures from TCR beta sequences and from how often those sequences occurred across donors. The study used immunosequencing to profile the T cell repertoires of several hundred subjects and linked those repertoires to cytomegalovirus serostatus. The study was designed to test whether signatures of past pathogen exposure could be identified by cataloging public T cell receptors. A later analysis re-analyzed previously published TCR beta repertoires from 660 or so donors and added high-resolution HLA genotyping to study TCR occurrence patterns. Of the roughly 400 genotyped donors, roughly 76% were placed in the genetic ancestry cluster associated with self-reported Caucasian donors. A later genetic analysis took genome-wide SNP genotypes for about 60% of the roughly 670 donors and used that subset as a discovery cohort. Every repertoire in the discovery cohort had been generated on one and the same sequencing platform. Along with the approximately 670-subject first cohort, a separate validation cohort of some 130 different subjects was used. An early release covering some 640 HLA-typed donors comprised about 300 gigabases of sequencing data and some 79 million unique TCR sequences. Across 398 genotyped donors of the cohort, an average of about 200,000 unique TCR beta nucleotide sequences per donor were sequenced, and roughly 20% of those sequences were non-productive. Typing coverage differed by locus: A, B, C, DRB1 and DQB1 were typed in about 629-640 donors, DQA1 in around 500, DPA1 in over 600, and DPB1 in 400 to 490.

The cohort consisted of hundreds of healthy bone marrow donors. At the time of sampling, every cohort member was nominally healthy, though immune exposures that went unrecorded were likely present. The donor tested CMV seropositive and was one of the 289 seropositive cohort members. A peripheral blood sample was provided by each donor, and peripheral blood mononuclear cells were used for TCR beta sequencing. Genomic DNA extraction from the blood cell samples was performed with the Qiagen DNeasy Blood Extraction Kit. The V end loses 11 bases and the J end loses 0 bases, and a stretch of 16 bases separates them. CDR1 and CDR2 are drawn from the germline V gene (reference sequence): SEHNR, FQNEAQ. The CDR3 spans 15 residues, from the cysteine through the phenylalanine. Kept here is only the CDR3 DNA, which spans 45 bases and is read in frame from base 1. The method behind the library was the immunoSEQ multiplex PCR assay. A mixture of 60 forward primers for TCR Vbeta segments and 13 reverse primers for TCR Jbeta segments was used in the multiplex PCR. Amplification of the CDR3 region of rearranged TCR beta genes was performed with a multiplex PCR assay on genomic DNA. On the Illumina HiSeq System, the amplified TCR beta libraries were sequenced as 87-base-pair reads. The authors' pipeline ran thus. In a later analysis, some 80 million unique TCR beta chains were counted across the 690 or so repertoires, and around 10 million of these chains were shared by at least two donors. Raw reads were error-corrected and collapsed into unique sequences by a nearest-neighbor algorithm in which closely related sequences were merged to remove PCR and sequencing errors. To assign V, D and J gene segments, CDR3 sequences were aligned to IMGT reference sequences. For a sequence to be retained, at least a six-nucleotide match to both a V gene segment and a J gene segment was required. A rearrangement counted as productive if the CDR3 had no stop codons and remained in frame with V and J, and every other rearrangement counted as non-productive. CDR3 was defined according to IMGT convention as the region running from the second conserved V-encoded cysteine to the conserved J-encoded phenylalanine. In an earlier analysis of around 540 of the donors, sequences lacking an unambiguous match to a single V gene segment were excluded. An earlier analysis of fewer than 650 of the donors classified V segments as functional when productive rearrangements were above 56.7% and as segregating when the standard deviation between donors was above 5%. A statistical classification framework was built to diagnose cytomegalovirus status from the catalog of TCR beta chain sequences. A later analysis assigned V and J genes by comparing TCR nucleotide sequences with IMGT/GENE-DB human TR gene sequences. In a later analysis, CDR3 sequences and most-parsimonious VDJ recombination scenarios were assigned using the TCRdist pipeline. In a later analysis, each TCR beta chain was defined by its CDR3 amino acid sequence together with its V-gene family, and reads without a unique V-gene family were excluded. In a later analysis, 500 to 700 highly shared, low-generation-probability nucleotide sequences were removed to address suspected cross-contamination and a sequencing artifact. In a later analysis, a clonal expansion index was calculated for each public chain from normalized within-repertoire ranks of inferred template counts. A later analysis computed generation probabilities with a VDJ recombination model fitted to out-of-frame rearrangements, and checked the results against IGoR. A later analysis scored TCR-TCR, TCR-HLA and TCR-CMV co-occurrence with hypergeometric tests, applying a repertoire-size bias correction to TCR pairs. False discovery rates were estimated in a later analysis by permuting HLA or CMV assignments 20 times. In a later analysis, co-occurring TCRs were grouped using DBSCAN, and TCRdist sequence similarity was added for clustering within HLA-allele-positive subsets. Repertoires with fewer than 30,000 or more than 120,000 public chains were left out of co-occurrence clustering, as were a handful of repertoires with anomalous nucleotide sharing. Imported from immuneACCESS, the table was reduced by TCRdb to in-frame sequences with V and J called. These copies leave out some clones; in studies compared against another copy, an unresolved V gene accounts for under half, and the cause of the remainder is not known. V and J calls and clone size are given by that table; D and trimming were obtained from the DNA. The sample table contains some 150,000 clones; only one count was recorded for 80% of them. The biggest ten clones account for around 6% of the sample.

The study at large found these results: In a later analysis, several top co-occurrence clusters were reported to appear linked to parvovirus B19, influenza, CMV and Epstein-Barr virus. A later analysis associated 15,000 or so TCR beta sequences with specific HLA alleles at a false discovery rate of 0.05. An association between a missense DCLRE1C variant and V-gene and J-gene trimming of TCR beta chains was found in a later genetic analysis and replicated in an independent cohort. Some IMGT-functional V segments, including TRBV6-2 and TRBV6-3, could not be told apart with the 87-base-pair reads, so those segments were excluded. The classifier was reported to diagnose cytomegalovirus status with high specificity and sensitivity in both the original cohort and the validation cohort. In vitro tests confirmed that three of the cytomegalovirus-associated TCR beta chains recognize cytomegalovirus antigens. The cohort was sequenced for TCR beta chains only, and without alpha or paired-chain data the features that could be detected were limited. For the cohort, immune exposure information was limited to CMV serostatus. Broadly in line with IMGT annotations, most TCR beta V segments showed up in productive rearrangements about 87% or about 30% of the time in an earlier analysis of several hundred of the donors. Because HLA typing was missing for some donors at each locus, association tests included only the typed subset. Correlated functional status among segregating V segments might reflect linkage disequilibrium, but an unknown experimental factor could not be ruled out. Presence/absence analyses assumed roughly uniform sequencing depth across donors, an assumption that may not hold. A further reported finding was that TCR beta sequences accurately predicted the HLA-A and HLA-B alleles for most subjects in the first cohort. The study gave a list of some 150 TCR beta chains associated with cytomegalovirus. In a later analysis, HLA-associated TCR beta chains showed more clonal expansion and lower generation probabilities than non-associated chains that were equally common. A cluster of highly shared sequence variants was judged likely to represent a technical artifact of the sequencing pipeline. In a later analysis, the rate of TCR association differed among HLA loci, with DRB1 alleles having the most associated TCRs and HLA-C alleles having the fewest. When HLA alleles, especially DR and DQ, strongly co-occurred, TCR associations were difficult to assign to individual alleles. The earlier analysis of almost 600 of the donors excluded 15 to 20 rarely observed V segments, including chromosome 9 orphons, because counts were too low. A later genetic analysis reported fewer N-insertions in productive TCRs among donors in an Asian-associated ancestry cluster than the approximately 700-donor mean. Most CMV-associated TCR beta chains appeared to be HLA-restricted in a later analysis, and the HLA associations seemed to be driven largely by CMV exposure. Most TCR sequences were observed very rarely across donors, whereas some public TCRs were present in many individuals. The authors suggested that the approach could potentially be extended to other disease states and immunological phenotypes.

The V and J segments used are TRBV7-9 and TRBJ1-4; the D gene is unclear. The source material was PBMCs. The origin of this receptor is a woman aged 40 to 50 in good health and CMV-seropositive. The CDR3 reads CAVTRPETTNEKLFF. DNA sequence: TGTGCCGTCACCCGTCCGGAGACAACTAATGAAAAACTGTTTTTT. The CDR3 plus the reference TRBV7-9 and TRBJ1-4 genes for the other parts give the full variable domain: DTGVSQNPRHKITKRGQNVTFRCDPISEHNRLYWYRQTLGQGPEFLTYFQNEAQLEKSRLLSDRFSAERPKGSFSTLEIQRTEQGDSAMYLCAVTRPETTNEKLFFGSGTQLSVL.